The 17 T cell receptor beta chains below all came from one sample that was sequenced in a study of shared clonotypes between healthy human individuals. The data were produced by immunoSEQ multiplex PCR, yet TCRdb's version contains in-frame clones alone and is incomplete. The repertoire holds 550,000 to 800,000 clones, with around 74% as singletons. The source material was memory CD4+ T cells sorted from blood. The sample's subset: CD45RA-negative fraction. These receptors were obtained from a woman in her twenties or thirties in good health.

This chain links TRBV19 with TRBJ2-5; 10 bases agree with TRBD1. Germline-derived CDR1 and CDR2 are LNHDA and SQIVND (reference sequence). The CDR3 runs 15 residues. V was clipped by 6 bases and J by 4 bases; unmatched bases: 8. This CDR3 reads CASSMDRGGSETQYF. The CDR3 DNA follows: TGTGCCAGTAGCATGGACAGGGGGGGTTCAGAGACCCAGTACTTC.

V and J are TRBV28 and TRBJ2-6; no clear D gene. Trimming pared 2 bases from V and 0 bases from J, leaving 8 bases between. The CDR3 has 16 amino acids. CDR1 and CDR2 from the germline V gene are MDHEN and SYDVKM. The CDR3 here is CASSLIQPSGANVLTF. CDR3 sequence (DNA): TGTGCCAGCAGTTTAATACAGCCCTCTGGGGCCAACGTCCTGACTTTC.

This chain uses TRBV5-1 with TRBJ1-1; D unresolved. In germline, CDR1 is SGHRS, CDR2 YFSETQ. The CDR3 is 12 amino acids. V was trimmed by 0 bases and J by 8 bases, leaving 8 bases between them. This chain's CDR3 is CASSLDGREAFF. The CDR3 DNA is TGCGCCAGCAGCTTGGACGGACGCGAAGCTTTCTTT.

The chain employs TRBV27 and TRBJ2-7; a weak D match, TRBD1 (6 bases). Germline V gene sequence: CDR1 MNHEY, CDR2 SMNVEV (reference sequence). The V gene lost 6 bases and the J gene lost 3 bases, with 15 bases spanning the gap. CDR3 size: 14 residues. The CDR3 reads CASSRGPGVYEQYF. CDR3 nucleotide sequence: TGTGCCAGCAGCCGAGGGCCAGGGGTCTACGAGCAGTACTTC.

This clone was counted once. In DNA, the CDR3 is TGTGCCAGCAGTGATCCTGGACCTGTTGAGACCCAGTACTTC. It specifies CASSDPGPVETQYF. The rearrangement links TRBV25-1 to TRBJ2-5; the D is unclear. The length of the CDR3 is 14 residues. V shed 3 bases and J shed 5 bases, with 13 bases lying between them. Germline V gives CDR1 MGHDK, CDR2 SYGVNS. Together with reference TRBV25-1 and TRBJ2-5, the CDR3 gives the full variable domain: EADIYQTPRYLVIGTGKKITLECSQTMGHDKMYWYQQDPGMELHLIHYSYGVNSTEKGDLSSESTVSRIRTEHFPLTLESARPSHTSQYLCASSDPGPVETQYFGPGTRLLVL.

The chain joins TRBV18 to TRBJ1-5; unclear D gene. V was pared by 6 bases and J by 1 base, with 10 bases between. Germline CDR1 and CDR2: KGHSH and LQKENI. This CDR3 region has 14 residues. The CDR3 DNA sequence: TGTGCCAGCTCGCCTATAGGGAGCAATCAGCCCCAGCATTTT. Its protein is CASSPIGSNQPQHF.

The J gene is TRBJ2-3, the V gene TRBV5-1; 11 bases are a match to TRBD2. This CDR3 region has 16 residues. V was clipped by 3 bases and J by 1 base; unmatched bases: 4. Germline-derived CDR1 and CDR2 are SGHRS and YFSETQ. The CDR3 reads CASSSTSGGGTDTQYF. In DNA form, the CDR3 reads TGCGCCAGCAGCTCAACTAGCGGGGGCGGCACAGATACGCAGTATTTT.

This chain joins TRBV19 and TRBJ2-3; D perhaps matches TRBD2 (6 bases). This CDR3 has 16 amino acids. From germline, CDR1 is LNHDA and CDR2 SQIVND (reference sequence). Deletions cut 4 bases from V and 0 bases from J, with 14 bases between. For the CDR3, the DNA is TGTGCCAGTAGTAGGGTCGCGGGGACTAGCACAGATACGCAGTATTTT. Its translation: CASSRVAGTSTDTQYF.

A word on this clone: This may come from a read error, since a much larger clone is one base off. This specimen includes other DNA sequences encoding the same CDR3. This chain uses TRBV7-3 with TRBJ2-3; 13 bases match TRBD2. The CDR3 consists of 15 residues. From germline, CDR1 is SGHTA and CDR2 FQGTGA. Trimming removed 2 bases from V and 4 bases from J; junction bases left unmatched: 0. The CDR3 sequence is CASSLGLAGADTQYF. The CDR3 DNA is TGTGCCAGCAGCTTAGGACTAGCGGGAGCAGATACGCAGTATTTT.

This clone was picked up a small number of times. V is TRBV5-5 and J is TRBJ2-2; the D is unclear. Trimming removed 6 bases at V and 4 bases at J, with 19 bases between. The germline CDR1 and CDR2 sequences are SGHKS and YYEKEE (reference sequence). The CDR3 covers 16 residues. CDR3 in amino acids: CASTPFGGGLTGELFF. The CDR3 DNA follows: TGTGCCAGCACCCCTTTCGGCGGTGGGCTCACCGGGGAGCTGTTTTTT. Full variable domain (outside the CDR3, taken from reference TRBV5-5 and TRBJ2-2): DAGVTQSPTHLIKTRGQQVTLRCSPISGHKSVSWYQQVLGQGPQFIFQYYEKEERGRGNFPDRFSARQFPNYSSELNVNALLLGDSALYLCASTPFGGGLTGELFFGEGSRLTVL.

The rearrangement joins TRBV5-1 to TRBJ2-1; 9 bases line up with TRBD2. There are 14 residues in the CDR3. V lost 0 bases, J lost 9 bases, and 4 bases stayed unmatched. Germline CDR1 is SGHRS and CDR2 is YFSETQ. The CDR3 loop is CASSLADSGSEQFF. The CDR3 DNA follows: TGCGCCAGCAGCTTGGCCGATAGCGGGAGTGAGCAGTTCTTC.

The rearrangement joins TRBV6-6 to TRBJ1-5; tentatively, D is TRBD1 (5 bases). The CDR3 spans 15 residues. V lost 6 bases and J 6 bases, leaving 18 bases between the germline ends. CDR1 and CDR2 (germline): MNHNY, SVGAGI (reference sequence). CDR3 nucleotide sequence: TGTGCCAGCAGAGAAACGGGGGGTAGAGCTCAGCCCCAGCATTTT. It codes for CASRETGGRAQPQHF.

The rearrangement links TRBV2 to TRBJ2-1, with D possibly matching TRBD2 (5 bases). Between the trimmed V and J ends, which lost 8 bases and 9 bases, there was a span of 11 bases. The CDR3 loop spans 11 amino acids. CDR1 is SNHLY, CDR2 FYNNEI, per germline. CDR3 in DNA: TGTGCCAGCTTGCGTAGCGTTGAGCAGTTCTTC. This sequence encodes CASLRSVEQFF.

The chain couples TRBV29-1 to TRBJ1-1; D gene ambiguous. Germline-derived CDR1 and CDR2 are SQVTM and ANQGSEA. The CDR3 is made up of 14 amino acids. V lost 5 bases and J lost 2, with 15 bases in between. CDR3 amino acids: CSVIGRNRNTEAFF. As DNA, the CDR3 is TGCAGCGTTATTGGCCGTAACAGAAACACTGAAGCTTTCTTT. The whole variable domain, remainder taken from reference TRBV29-1 and TRBJ1-1, is SAVISQKPSRDICQRGTSLTIQCQVDSQVTMMFWYRQQPGQSLTLIATANQGSEATYESGFVIDKFPISRPNLTFSTLTVSNMSPEDSSIYLCSVIGRNRNTEAFFGQGTRLTVV.

In this sample, this clone turned up once. The chain couples TRBV28 to TRBJ2-1; no reliable D call. The V gene lost 6 bases and the J gene lost 0 bases, with 12 bases spanning the gap. CDR3 length: 15 amino acids. The germline gives CDR1 MDHEN, CDR2 SYDVKM. In nucleotides, the CDR3 is TGTGCCAGCAGACAAAGCTGGAGCTCCTACAATGAGCAGTTCTTC. Translated: CASRQSWSSYNEQFF. Together with reference TRBV28 and TRBJ2-1, the CDR3 gives the full variable domain: DVKVTQSSRYLVKRTGEKVFLECVQDMDHENMFWYRQDPGLGLRLIYFSYDVKMKEKGDIPEGYSVSREKKERFSLILESASTNQTSMYLCASRQSWSSYNEQFFGPGTRLTVL.

This clone was observed a handful of times. The same CDR3 is also encoded by other DNA sequences in this sample. The V and J genes are TRBV5-4 and TRBJ2-7; tentatively, D is TRBD2 (5 bases). V lost 1 base and J 0 bases, leaving 8 bases between the germline ends. The CDR3 is 14 amino acids. Germline-derived CDR1 and CDR2 are SGHNT and YYREEE (reference sequence). CDR3 bases: TGTGCCAGCAGCTTGATGGGGAGCTCCTACGAGCAGTACTTC. Encoded protein: CASSLMGSSYEQYF.

The table lists this clone with a count of one. The chain has TRBV11-3 and TRBJ2-3; 7 positions agree with TRBD2. The CDR3 length is 16 residues. V was pared by 3 bases and J by 0 bases, with 6 bases of the junction left unmatched. Germline loops: CDR1 SGHNT, CDR2 YENEEA. The CDR3 nucleotides read TGTGCCAGCAGCTTCGGCGGGACTACTAGCACAGATACGCAGTATTTT. Its protein is CASSFGGTTSTDTQYF.